These 9 T cell receptor beta chains were all obtained from the same sample, sequenced in a study of graft-versus-host responses after intestinal transplantation (dated by TCRdb to the early 2020s). The sample's time point label, decoded: cells obtained before transplantation from donor or recipient. Antigen specificity for these receptors is unknown. The library was generated by the immunoSEQ multiplex PCR assay. In its TCRdb copy, this immuneACCESS table keeps in-frame sequences only and misses some clones. Where compared with another copy, unresolved V genes explain less than half of these, and the others have no known cause. The sample table lists around 78,000 clones, roughly 91% of them with a count of one. About 8% of the sample lies in the top ten. Sequencing used unstimulated CD8+ T cells sorted from spleen or lymph node cells, obtained before transplant. Receptors were obtained from a human donor who was the organ donor for an intestinal transplant.

The J gene is TRBJ1-5, the V gene TRBV10-3; 8 bases fit TRBD1. CDR1 is ENHRY and CDR2 is SYGVKD in the germline V gene. The length of the CDR3 is 14 residues. The junction had 5 bases not matched to a gene; V was cut back by 10 bases and J by 0 bases. This chain's CDR3 is CATATGDSNQPQHF. CDR3 bases: TGTGCCACTGCGACAGGGGATAGCAATCAGCCCCAGCATTTT.

The V call is TRBV6-5, the J call TRBJ1-2; 7 nucleotides align to TRBD1. CDR3 size: 11 residues. J was trimmed by 10 bases and V by 5 bases; bases with no gene match: 4. Per germline, CDR1 MNHEY and CDR2 SVGAGI. The CDR3 nucleotides read TGTGCCAGCAGTGGAGGGACAGCCTACACCTTC. This gives the protein CASSGGTAYTF.

The genes are TRBV6-6 and TRBJ1-5; D uncertain. There are 14 residues in the CDR3. Germline V gene sequence: CDR1 MNHNY, CDR2 SVGAGI (reference sequence). Trimming stripped 2 bases from V and 3 bases from J, with 8 bases between. The CDR3 DNA follows: TGTGCCAGCAGTTACATAGGCGTCAATCAGCCCCAGCATTTT. Its translation: CASSYIGVNQPQHF.

The V call is TRBV7-2, the J call TRBJ1-1, with D possibly TRBD1 on 5 matching bases. There are 13 residues in the CDR3. Germline values: CDR1 SGHTA, CDR2 FQGNSA. With 3 bases removed from V and 6 bases from J, the gap between germline ends came to 11 bases. The CDR3 DNA follows: TGTGCCAGCAGCTTCTTTATGGGACCTGAAGCTTTCTTT. It encodes CASSFFMGPEAFF.

The chain joins TRBV27 to TRBJ1-6; tentative D call: TRBD1 (6 bases). Germline CDR1 and CDR2: MNHEY and SMNVEV (reference sequence). The CDR3 is 16 amino acids. V gave up 2 bases and J gave up 11 bases, with 19 bases separating them. DNA of the CDR3: TGTGCCAGCAGTTTAAGGTTTGGGACAACGGAGGCACCCCTCCACTTT. Its protein product is CASSLRFGTTEAPLHF.

The chain recombines TRBV7-9 with TRBJ2-1; no reliable D call. V shed 3 bases and J shed 12 bases, with 12 bases lying between them. This CDR3 has 12 residues. Germline loops: CDR1 SEHNR, CDR2 FQNEAQ (reference sequence). CDR3 DNA: TGTGCCAGCAGCTTCATTGGTGCTGTGCAGTTCTTC. Amino acids: CASSFIGAVQFF. Full variable domain (rest looked up from reference TRBV7-9 and TRBJ2-1): DTGVSQNPRHKITKRGQNVTFRCDPISEHNRLYWYRQTLGQGPEFLTYFQNEAQLEKSRLLSDRFSAERPKGSFSTLEIQRTEQGDSAMYLCASSFIGAVQFFGPGTRLTVL.

V usage is TRBV5-6 and J usage is TRBJ2-1; D not certain. The germline V gene encodes CDR1 SGHDT and CDR2 YYEEEE. The CDR3 is made up of 15 amino acids. The ends were cut back, 2 bases at V and 10 bases at J, with 19 bases in the middle. In nucleotides, the CDR3 is TGTGCCAGCAGCTTAGCTCTTGTAGATTCGAGGGAGCAGTTCTTC. Translation: CASSLALVDSREQFF.

J is TRBJ2-7 and V is TRBV6-5; TRBD2 is a possible D gene (5 bases). V lost 0 bases, J lost 3 bases, and 12 bases lay in between. This CDR3 has 15 amino acids. Germline V lookup: CDR1 MNHEY, CDR2 SVGAGI. CDR3 sequence reads: CASSYSDSEGYEQYF. The CDR3 coding sequence is TGTGCCAGCAGTTACTCGGATAGCGAGGGCTACGAGCAGTACTTC.

The chain links TRBV19 to TRBJ1-6, with 8 bases lining up with TRBD1. The CDR3 is made up of 16 amino acids. V shed 6 bases and J 7 bases; nucleotides not matched to a gene: 11. The germline CDR1 and CDR2 sequences are LNHDA and SQIVND (reference sequence). CDR3 bases: TGTGCCAGTAGACAACAGGGGGTCTATGAGAATTCACCCCTCCACTTT. Translation: CASRQQGVYENSPLHF.